A single T cell receptor beta chain is shown here with its context. What it binds is not known. This sample is part of a study of T cell responses to AZD1222 COVID-19 vaccine. Study-level information: Second-dose schedules of about 4 or about 12 weeks were combined. Regarding the study as a whole: Donors in the cohort were predominantly white British and more often female, and clonal diversity was possibly underestimated. Scientists sampled the repertoires only once the peak T cell response had passed.

Trimming left V 5 bases short and J 5 bases short, with 10 bases between. Germline values: CDR1 SGHTS, CDR2 YDEGEE. The CDR3 contains 12 residues. Assay: immunoSEQ multiplex PCR; the TCRdb copy retains only in-frame clones and omits some. Seen here are around 94,000 clones, roughly 84% observed once, and the top ten hold 15% to 20%. This sequence was found in an adult in good health. The chain has TRBV5-8 and TRBJ2-5; D not resolved. The sequences come from peripheral blood, collected on day 0 of AZD1222 vaccination. CDR3 protein: CASSRARETQYF. In DNA form, the CDR3 reads TGTGCCAGCAGTCGTGCCCGGGAGACCCAGTACTTC.